This T cell receptor beta chain comes out of a study of T cell responses to AZD1222 COVID-19 vaccine. Overall study results and limits: Unmutated regions of variants are reportedly targeted by nearly half of spike-specific TCRs. Dominant CD4 TCR responses targeted spike regions 160-218 and 743-854. Seropositivity was recorded at baseline in only six AZD1222 recipients. Researchers took repertoire samples only after the peak T cell response had come.

The repertoire was sequenced with immunoSEQ multiplex PCR; TCRdb's copy has only in-frame clones and lacks some. Of around 62,000 clones in the sample, roughly 90% are singletons; the top ten hold approximately 4.9%. In the case of this clone: What it recognizes is unknown.

CDR1 is SGHDT, CDR2 YYEEEE, per germline. The CDR3 runs to 13 residues. V was cut by 3 bases and J by 3 bases, with 7 bases left in between. Sequences were derived from peripheral blood, sampled on day 0 of AZD1222 vaccination. The chain is built from TRBV5-6 and TRBJ2-1; D remains ambiguous. This receptor was taken from an adult in good health. CDR3 protein: CASSSTYYNEQFF. CDR3 sequence (DNA): TGTGCCAGCAGCTCGACTTACTACAATGAGCAGTTCTTC.